This TCR beta chain was sequenced for a study of blood T cell repertoires in COVID-19. Original analysis: Estimation of nucleated cell counts relied on the amplification of reference gene primers. The data were produced by immunoSEQ multiplex PCR, yet TCRdb's version contains in-frame clones alone and is incomplete. Clone size and V and J calls were adopted from that table, with D and trimming inferred from the DNA. The sample holds 65,000 or so clones, about four fifths seen once. The CDR3 has 18 amino acids. Trimming at V came to 7 bases and at J to 3 bases, leaving 19 bases not matched to a gene. Sample: peripheral blood. The TCR originated in a woman in her 70s with acute or convalescent COVID-19. The chain joins TRBV23-1 to TRBJ2-7; TRBD1 agrees at 9 bases. TRBV23-1 is labeled an ORF, and its function is uncertain. CDR3: CASIGPGQGVRLSYEQYF. CDR3 bases: TGCGCCAGCATCGGGCCGGGACAGGGAGTAAGATTAAGCTACGAGCAGTACTTC.